This T cell receptor (beta chain) was captured by sequencing in a study of blood T cell repertoires in COVID-19. Study-level background: COVID-19 samples, acute and convalescent, were from the United States, Italy and Spain. In each case, the material was cDNA or gDNA derived from T cells, B-cell-depleted T cells, or PBMCs.

This CDR3 has 13 residues. Trimming left V 7 bases short and J 3 bases short, with 12 bases between. Germline CDR1 reads LNHDA; CDR2 reads SQIVND (reference sequence). In the study's own analysis: How many nucleated cells were present was estimated from reference gene primer amplification. TCRdb's copy holds only in-frame clones and misses some; the assay was immunoSEQ multiplex PCR. The V and J calls and clone size come from that table; D and trimming were worked out from the DNA. The repertoire includes some 200,000 clones, approximately 81% of them detected once, and 10% sits in the top ten. Sequenced material: peripheral blood. The sequence came from an elderly woman with COVID-19, enrolled during active disease. The chain recombines TRBV19 with TRBJ1-1, with D possibly matching TRBD1 (6 bases). In nucleotides, the CDR3 is TGTGCCAGTAACAGGGAATCGGACACTGAAGCTTTCTTT. It yields the protein CASNRESDTEAFF.